Reported below is one TCR beta chain. Assay: immunoSEQ multiplex PCR; the TCRdb copy retains only in-frame clones and omits some. This table has approximately 69,000 clones, around nine tenths appearing once. The data were obtained in a study of T cell changes during pregnancy in multiple sclerosis. The material was peripheral blood, obtained in the second trimester of pregnancy. The TCR originated in a female donor in good health, enrolled as a control in a pregnancy study.

This chain's CDR3 is CASSFSSGGETQYF. The CDR3 coding sequence is TGTGCCAGCAGTTTTTCGAGCGGGGGGGAGACCCAGTACTTC. The gene calls are TRBV28 and TRBJ2-5; 9 nucleotides align to TRBD2. Germline lookup yields CDR1 MDHEN and CDR2 SYDVKM. The CDR3 runs 14 residues. The ends lost 3 bases at V and 5 bases at J; junction bases unmatched: 4.